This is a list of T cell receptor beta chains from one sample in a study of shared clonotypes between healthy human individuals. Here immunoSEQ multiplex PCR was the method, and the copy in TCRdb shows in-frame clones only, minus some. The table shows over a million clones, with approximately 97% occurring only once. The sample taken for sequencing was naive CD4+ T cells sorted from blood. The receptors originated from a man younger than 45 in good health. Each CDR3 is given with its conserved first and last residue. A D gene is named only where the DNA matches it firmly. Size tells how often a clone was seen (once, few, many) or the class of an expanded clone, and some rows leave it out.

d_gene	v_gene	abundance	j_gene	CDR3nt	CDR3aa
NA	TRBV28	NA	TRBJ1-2	TGTGCCAGTGAGGGGTCAGGTTATTTCTACGGCTACACCTTC	CASEGSGYFYGYTF
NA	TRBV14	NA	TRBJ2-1	TGTGCCAGCAGCCAAGATCCCAGGTTTTGGTCCTACAATGAGCAGTTCTTC	CASSQDPRFWSYNEQFF
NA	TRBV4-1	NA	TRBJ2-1	TGCGCCAGCAGCCAAGAGGCCGCGGAACACTACAATGAGCAGTTCTTC	CASSQEAAEHYNEQFF
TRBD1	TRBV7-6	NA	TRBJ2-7	TGTGCCAGCAGCTTAGCTTCCCCGACAGGGGGGTCCTACGAGCAGTACTTC	CASSLASPTGGSYEQYF
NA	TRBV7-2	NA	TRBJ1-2	TGTGCCAGCAGCTCGAAGTCGATGGGCTACACCTTC	CASSSKSMGYTF
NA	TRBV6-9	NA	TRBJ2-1	TGTGCCAGCCTGGCGGGGTTGGGATTGGTTGGGAATGAGCAGTTCTTC	CASLAGLGLVGNEQFF
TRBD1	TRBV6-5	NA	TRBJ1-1	TGTGCCAGCAGTTACGCCTTACAGGGGGAAGCTTTCTTT	CASSYALQGEAFF
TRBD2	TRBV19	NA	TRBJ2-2	TGTGCCAGTAGTTCCCGACTAGCGGGAGATTACGGGGAGCTGTTTTTT	CASSSRLAGDYGELFF
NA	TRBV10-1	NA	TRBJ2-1	TGCGCCAGCAGTGGACTCCTGGTGGGCGAGCAGTTCTTC	CASSGLLVGEQFF
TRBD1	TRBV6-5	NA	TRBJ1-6	TGTGCCAGCAGTTACGCGGACAGGAAGACACCCCTCCACTTT	CASSYADRKTPLHF
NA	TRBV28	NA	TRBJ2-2	TGTGCCAGCAGCTTGAAGGACGGGGAGCTGTTTTTT	CASSLKDGELFF
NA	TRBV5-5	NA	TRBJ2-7	TGTGCCAGCAGCTGGGGCCCCAGAGGCTACGAGCAGTACTTC	CASSWGPRGYEQYF
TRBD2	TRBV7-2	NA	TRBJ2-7	TGTGCCAGCAGCTCCGGTGCTTGGGGGGGATCCTACGAGCAGTACTTC	CASSSGAWGGSYEQYF
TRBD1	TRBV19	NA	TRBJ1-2	TGTGCCACCTCTGAGGGCCTCACAGGGGGCTATGGCTACACCTTC	CATSEGLTGGYGYTF
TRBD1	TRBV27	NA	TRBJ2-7	TGTGCCAGCAGTTTATCTGGGACAGCCTCCTACGAGCAGTACTTC	CASSLSGTASYEQYF
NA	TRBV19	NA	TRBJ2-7	TGTGCCAGTAGCGATACGAGCTCCTACGAGCAGTACTTC	CASSDTSSYEQYF
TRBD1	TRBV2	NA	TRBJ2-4	TGTGCCAGCAGTACCGACAGGGACCACATTCAGTACTTC	CASSTDRDHIQYF
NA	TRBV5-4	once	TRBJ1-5	TGTGCCAGCAGCCTCCAGGGAGGACGTGAGCCCCAGCATTTT	CASSLQGGREPQHF
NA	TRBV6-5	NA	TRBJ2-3	TGTGCCAGCAGTTACTCGGAACGGGAGACAGATACGCAGTATTTT	CASSYSERETDTQYF
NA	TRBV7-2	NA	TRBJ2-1	TGTGCCACTAACCCTGGAAACGAGCAGTTCTTC	CATNPGNEQFF
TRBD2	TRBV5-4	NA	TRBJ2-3	TGTGCCTATAATAGCGGGAGGCACACAGATACGCAGTATTTT	CAYNSGRHTDTQYF
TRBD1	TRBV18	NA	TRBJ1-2	TGTGCCAGCTCACCTCAGGGGGCGAGGGGCTACACCTTC	CASSPQGARGYTF
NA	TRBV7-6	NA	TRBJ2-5	TGTGCCAGCAGCTTAGGGGCAGGGCATGGGGAGACCCAGTACTTC	CASSLGAGHGETQYF
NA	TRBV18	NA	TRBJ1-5	TGTGCCAGCTCAGGACAGAGCAATCAGCCCCAGCATTTT	CASSGQSNQPQHF
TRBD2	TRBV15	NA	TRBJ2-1	TGTGCCACCAGCAGAGCGAGCGGGGTGTACAATGAGCAGTTCTTC	CATSRASGVYNEQFF
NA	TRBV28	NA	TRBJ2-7	TGTGCCAGCGGGCGGATGTCCTACGAGCAGTACTTC	CASGRMSYEQYF
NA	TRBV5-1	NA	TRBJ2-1	TGCGCCAGCAGCCGATCCCGACTGGCTGAGGGACGCGAGCAGTTCTTC	CASSRSRLAEGREQFF
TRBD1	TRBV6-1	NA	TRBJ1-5	TGTGCCACTTACGGGACAGGGAGAAGTCAGCCCCAGCATTTT	CATYGTGRSQPQHF
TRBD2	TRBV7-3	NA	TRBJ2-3	TGTGCCAGCAGCCGCGGGGAGGGGGATACGCAGTATTTT	CASSRGEGDTQYF
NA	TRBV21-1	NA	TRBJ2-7	TGTGCCAGCCCCCTGGAGCCCCACTCCTACGAGCAGTACTTC	CASPLEPHSYEQYF
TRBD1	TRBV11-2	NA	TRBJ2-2	TGTGCCAGCAGCTTAAGGGGGCGCACCGGGGAGCTGTTTTTT	CASSLRGRTGELFF
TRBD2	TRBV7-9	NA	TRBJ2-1	TGTGCCAGCAGCCCCCGGGGAGGGTACTCCTACAATGAGCAGTTCTTC	CASSPRGGYSYNEQFF
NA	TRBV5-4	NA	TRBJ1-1	TGTGCCAGCAGCTTGGGAGGGATTAGTTGGAACACTGAAGCTTTCTTT	CASSLGGISWNTEAFF
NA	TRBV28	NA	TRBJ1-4	TGTGCCAGCAGTTTCCCGCAGGGTATGGGGGAAAAACTGTTTTTT	CASSFPQGMGEKLFF
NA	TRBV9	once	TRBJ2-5	TGTGCCAGCAGCGCAGACAGAGAGACCCAGTACTTC	CASSADRETQYF
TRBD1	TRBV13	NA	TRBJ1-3	TGTGCCAGCAGCCCACCGGGACAGGGTCGATCCCTCTCTGGAAACACCATATATTTT	CASSPPGQGRSLSGNTIYF
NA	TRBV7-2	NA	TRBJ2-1	TGTGCCAGCCGGGGGGCAGGCCGGGGGGAGCAGTTCTTC	CASRGAGRGEQFF
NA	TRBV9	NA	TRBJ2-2	TGTGCCAGCAGCGTAGGGGTAGCCGCCGGGGAGCTGTTTTTT	CASSVGVAAGELFF
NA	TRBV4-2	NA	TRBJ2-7	TGTGCCAGCAGCAAACCCCTCTCCGGGAACTCCTACGAGCAGTACTTC	CASSKPLSGNSYEQYF
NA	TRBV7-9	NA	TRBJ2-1	TGTGCCAGCAGTGCGATGGGGCGGGATGAGCAGTTCTTC	CASSAMGRDEQFF
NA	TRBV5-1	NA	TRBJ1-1	TGCGCCAGCAGCCTTGAGGGTCAATTAGGTTTTGAAGCTTTCTTT	CASSLEGQLGFEAFF
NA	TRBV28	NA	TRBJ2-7	TGTGCCAGCAGTTTCTCCGGCAGGGCCTACGAGCAGTACTTC	CASSFSGRAYEQYF
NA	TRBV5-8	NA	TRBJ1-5	TGTGCCAGCAGCTCCCCCGAGTTGCGCTATCAGCCCCAGCATTTT	CASSSPELRYQPQHF
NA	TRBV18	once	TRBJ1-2	TGTGCCAGCTCACCAACTCCTCCAGGGAACTATGGCTACACCTTC	CASSPTPPGNYGYTF
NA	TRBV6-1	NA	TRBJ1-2	TGTGCCAGCAGTGCGCAACGGGGGGCAGGAGATGGCTACACCTTC	CASSAQRGAGDGYTF
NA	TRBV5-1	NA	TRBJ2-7	TGCGCCAGCAGCTTGGAATCGGCCTACGAGCAGTACTTC	CASSLESAYEQYF
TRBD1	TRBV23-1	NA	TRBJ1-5	TGCGCCAGCCCGCGGGGGAGGGGGCTGATTCAGCCCCAGCATTTT	CASPRGRGLIQPQHF
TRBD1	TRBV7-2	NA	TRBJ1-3	TGTGCCAGCAGCTTATTTTTGGGACAGAGCTCTGGAAACACCATATATTTT	CASSLFLGQSSGNTIYF
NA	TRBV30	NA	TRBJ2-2	TGTGCCTGGAGTGACCGGTTAGGCACCGGGGAGCTGTTTTTT	CAWSDRLGTGELFF
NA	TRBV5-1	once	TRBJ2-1	TGCGCCAGCCACAGGGGGGGGGCGAGAGACCCCGAGCAGTTCTTC	CASHRGGARDPEQFF
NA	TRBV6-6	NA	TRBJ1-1	TGTGCCAGCAGTTACTACCAAGGTGAAGCTTTCTTT	CASSYYQGEAFF
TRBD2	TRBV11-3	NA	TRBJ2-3	TGTGCCAGCACCAAGAGGACTAGCGGCACAGATACGCAGTATTTT	CASTKRTSGTDTQYF
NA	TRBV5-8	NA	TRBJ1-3	TGTGCCAGCAGCTTGGGGGGCCACTCTGGAAACACCATATATTTT	CASSLGGHSGNTIYF